These 22 T cell receptor beta chains were all obtained from the same sample, sequenced in a study of T-cell reconstitution after alpha-beta-depleted transplantation in children. The authors prepared the TCRbeta library with unique molecular identifiers. TCRdb used MiXCR to reprocess the PCR reads, holding one entry per CDR3 protein. The sample carries 550,000 to 600,000 distinct CDR3 sequences, more than 20% recorded once. This material consisted of PBMCs, mostly from graft donor cells, taken 360 days after TCRalphabeta/CD19-depleted stem cell transplant. All receptors derive from a boy in the first two years of life who had a stem cell transplant for acute myeloid leukemia, so the T cells may come from the graft donor.

In its sample, this clonotype was seen once. J is TRBJ1-2 and V is TRBV20-1; 7 positions match TRBD1. V shed 3 bases, J shed 0 bases, and the junction held 13 bases outside the gene matches. Per germline, CDR1 DFQATT and CDR2 SNEGSKA (reference sequence). This CDR3 spans 17 amino acids. CDR3: CSASPDRVQSANYGYTF. CDR3 nucleotides: TGCAGTGCTAGCCCCGACAGGGTTCAAAGTGCTAACTATGGCTACACCTTC.

This clonotype was picked up a small number of times. J is TRBJ2-5 and V is TRBV25-1; no definite D call. Germline CDR1 and CDR2: MGHDK and SYGVNS. This CDR3 contains 14 residues. The germline V and J ends were trimmed by 3 bases and 6 bases, with 14 bases remaining between them. As DNA, the CDR3 is TGTGCCAGCAGTGAGTATGGACGAGAGAAGACCCAGTACTTC. This sequence encodes CASSEYGREKTQYF.

This clonotype was seen repeatedly, ten times or more. The genes are TRBV9 and TRBJ1-6, with D uncertain. Trimming cost V 2 bases and J 4 bases, with 13 bases left between them. Germline loops: CDR1 SGDLS, CDR2 YYNGEE. The CDR3 runs 16 residues. CDR3 amino acids: CASSVAQPSYNSPLHF. The CDR3, as DNA: TGTGCCAGCAGCGTGGCTCAGCCCTCATATAATTCACCCCTCCACTTT.

This clonotype was counted many times. The gene calls are TRBV20-1 and TRBJ1-4; D remains ambiguous. V lost 3 bases, J lost 4 bases, and 9 bases lay in between. Germline-derived CDR1 and CDR2 are DFQATT and SNEGSKA (reference sequence). This CDR3 is 13 amino acids long. DNA of the CDR3: TGCAGTGCTAGTGAGGGATTTAATGAAAAACTGTTTTTT. This codes for CSASEGFNEKLFF.

The sample holds many counts of this clonotype. The chain uses TRBV12-3 or TRBV12-4 and TRBJ2-3; D tentatively fits TRBD1 or TRBD2 (5 bases each). This CDR3 is 15 amino acids long. V was cut by 3 bases and J by 4 bases, with 14 bases left in between. The CDR3: CASSLRAGPPDTQYF. CDR3 sequence (DNA): TGTGCCAGCAGTTTGAGGGCAGGGCCACCAGATACGCAGTATTTT.

This clonotype was counted many times. The rearrangement uses TRBV21-1 and TRBJ2-7; the D call in the table, TRBD1, was not verified against the DNA. TRBV21-1 is classified as a pseudogene. The CDR3 is made up of 14 amino acids. CDR3 coding DNA: TGTGCCAGCAGCAAACGCACAGGGATCTACGAGCAGTACGTC. Protein: CASSKRTGIYEQYV.

This clonotype was seen only a few times. J is TRBJ2-7 and V is TRBV6-1, with 7 bases matching TRBD1. J gave up 0 bases and V 2 bases, and 7 bases lay outside the gene matches. Germline CDR1 reads MNHNS; CDR2 reads SASEGT. The CDR3 totals 16 residues. The CDR3 DNA is TGTGCCAGCAGTGAACACAGGACAGGTAGCTCCTACGAGCAGTACGTC. Translating gives CASSEHRTGSSYEQYV.

Many counts were recorded for this clonotype. The chain employs TRBV6-2 or TRBV6-3 and TRBJ2-2; tentatively, D is TRBD1 (6 bases). CDR3 length: 16 residues. Trimming removed 2 bases at V and 7 bases at J, with 17 bases between. CDR1 is MNHEY, CDR2 SVGEGT, per germline. CDR3 residues: CASSYRVGGTGGELFF. The CDR3 DNA sequence: TGTGCCAGCAGTTACCGAGTAGGGGGAACCGGCGGGGAGCTGTTTTTT.

The table lists this clonotype with many counts. This chain uses TRBV6-5 with TRBJ2-1; 8 positions match TRBD2. Germline V gene lookup returns CDR1 MNHEY and CDR2 SVGAGI. Unmatched junction bases numbered 11, after V lost 2 bases and J lost 8 bases. The CDR3 is made up of 16 amino acids. The CDR3 spells CASSYGSGGLVHEQFF. The CDR3 region has the DNA TGTGCCAGCAGTTACGGGTCGGGGGGGCTTGTCCATGAGCAGTTCTTC.

This clonotype was seen more than once but under ten times. This chain connects TRBV13 to TRBJ1-2; 10 bases line up with TRBD1. The germline V gene encodes CDR1 PRHDT and CDR2 FYEKMQ (reference sequence). The length of the CDR3 is 13 residues. The trim removed 4 bases at V and 10 bases at J, leaving 6 bases unmatched. CDR3 DNA sequence: TGTGCCAGCAGCTGGGGACAGGGGTTTGACTACACCTTC. It translates to CASSWGQGFDYTF.

The J gene is TRBJ2-3, the V gene TRBV11-2; no clear D gene. CDR1 and CDR2 from the germline V gene are SGHAT and FQNNGV. Trimming left V 4 bases short and J 7 bases short, with 9 bases between. The CDR3 runs 12 residues. This CDR3 reads CASSSSINTQYF. The CDR3 DNA sequence: TGTGCCAGCAGCTCCTCCATTAATACGCAGTATTTT.

The V call is TRBV11-2, the J call TRBJ2-3; D possibly corresponds to TRBD1 (5 bases). Germline CDR1 and CDR2: SGHAT and FQNNGV. This CDR3 is 14 amino acids long. V lost 5 bases and J 0 bases, leaving 9 bases between the germline ends. CDR3 bases: TGTGCCAGCAGCACCGGACACAGCACAGATACGCAGTATTTT. Translation gives CASSTGHSTDTQYF.

This clonotype has more than one count but fewer than ten. This rearrangement joins TRBV20-1 to TRBJ2-1; 12 bases map to TRBD2. Trimming cost V 7 bases and J 6 bases; bases outside gene matches: 10. This CDR3 is 15 amino acids long. The germline V gene has CDR1 DFQATT and CDR2 SNEGSKA (reference sequence). The CDR3 sequence is CSDRSLAGGRNEQFF. The CDR3, as DNA: TGCAGTGATCGGTCACTAGCGGGGGGCCGCAATGAGCAGTTCTTC.

This clonotype was picked up a small number of times. The rearrangement uses TRBV5-1 and TRBJ2-7; D is undetermined. The germline CDR1 and CDR2 sequences are SGHRS and YFSETQ. The CDR3 has 13 amino acids. V was cut by 6 bases and J by 0 bases, with 10 bases left in between. The CDR3 here is CASTQEFSYEQYF. The CDR3 DNA is TGCGCCAGCACCCAGGAATTCTCCTACGAGCAGTACTTC.

The chain links TRBV7-2 to TRBJ1-1; TRBD1 might be the D (5 bases). From germline, CDR1 is SGHTA and CDR2 FQGNSA. This CDR3 spans 15 amino acids. Deletions cut 5 bases from V and 0 bases from J, with 13 bases between. The CDR3 DNA is TGTGCCAGCAGCCCCTCCGGGACCTTGAACACTGAAGCTTTCTTT. Translating gives CASSPSGTLNTEAFF.

This clonotype turned up a few times. The chain combines TRBV6-5 with TRBJ2-1; no firm D call. The CDR3 runs 15 residues. The V gene lost 8 bases and the J gene lost 6 bases, with 20 bases spanning the gap. CDR1 and CDR2 (germline): MNHEY, SVGAGI. This CDR3 reads CASRTMGYGINEQFF. The CDR3 nucleotides read TGTGCCAGCCGTACGATGGGCTATGGCATCAATGAGCAGTTCTTC.

This clonotype was recorded at least ten times. Sequence at one end of the junction differs from germline and may be a read error. The chain joins TRBV20-1 to TRBJ2-5; the D call may be TRBD1 or TRBD2 (5 bases each). From germline, CDR1 is DFQATT and CDR2 SNEGSKA (reference sequence). The CDR3 runs 14 residues. The CDR3 sequence: CSAREGPNHETQYF. The DNA of the CDR3 is TGCAGTGCTAGAGAGGGACCAAACCATGAGACCCAGTACTTC.

This clonotype was observed at least ten times. The chain has TRBV12-3 or TRBV12-4 and TRBJ2-3, with TRBD1 identical over 7 bases. J gave up 3 bases and V 4 bases, and 10 bases lay outside the gene matches. The CDR3 totals 16 residues. The CDR3 region is CASSSPGKGATDTQYF. DNA for the CDR3: TGTGCCAGCAGTTCCCCGGGAAAGGGGGCAACAGATACGCAGTATTTT.

This clonotype was picked up many times. The chain couples TRBV12-5 to TRBJ2-6; D gene uncertain. The ends were cut back, 7 bases at V and 0 bases at J, with 4 bases in the middle. The CDR3 has 13 amino acids. Germline CDR1 is LGHNT and CDR2 is FRNRAP. The CDR3 here is CASATSGANVLTF. As DNA, the CDR3 is TGTGCTAGTGCCACCTCTGGGGCCAACGTCCTGACTTTC.

The chain has TRBV7-3 and TRBJ2-6; weak D call: TRBD2 (6 bases). CDR1 and CDR2 (germline): SGHTA, FQGTGA. The ends were cut back, 5 bases at V and 3 bases at J, with 23 bases in the middle. The CDR3 has 19 residues. The CDR3 DNA is TGTGCCAGCAGCCTCATATCCCTCGGCGGGGCGAGTGGGGCCAACGTCCTGACTTTC. Its protein product is CASSLISLGGASGANVLTF.

In its sample, this clonotype was seen a few times. V is TRBV20-1 and J is TRBJ2-7; no definite D call. Germline V gives CDR1 DFQATT, CDR2 SNEGSKA (reference sequence). V was cut by 3 bases and J by 3 bases, with 15 bases left in between. The CDR3 extends over 14 amino acids. The CDR3 sequence is CSASPPSGVYEQYF. CDR3 in DNA: TGCAGTGCTAGCCCACCGTCTGGAGTCTACGAGCAGTACTTC.

In this sample, this clonotype turned up a few times. V and J are TRBV20-1 and TRBJ2-4, with D possibly TRBD1 on 7 matching bases. The germline CDR1 and CDR2 sequences are DFQATT and SNEGSKA (reference sequence). This CDR3 has 15 amino acids. Trimming removed 5 bases at V and 0 bases at J, with 14 bases between. Here the CDR3 reads CSAPRGELAKNIQYF. The CDR3 region has the DNA TGCAGTGCTCCCAGGGGGGAGCTAGCCAAAAACATTCAGTACTTC.